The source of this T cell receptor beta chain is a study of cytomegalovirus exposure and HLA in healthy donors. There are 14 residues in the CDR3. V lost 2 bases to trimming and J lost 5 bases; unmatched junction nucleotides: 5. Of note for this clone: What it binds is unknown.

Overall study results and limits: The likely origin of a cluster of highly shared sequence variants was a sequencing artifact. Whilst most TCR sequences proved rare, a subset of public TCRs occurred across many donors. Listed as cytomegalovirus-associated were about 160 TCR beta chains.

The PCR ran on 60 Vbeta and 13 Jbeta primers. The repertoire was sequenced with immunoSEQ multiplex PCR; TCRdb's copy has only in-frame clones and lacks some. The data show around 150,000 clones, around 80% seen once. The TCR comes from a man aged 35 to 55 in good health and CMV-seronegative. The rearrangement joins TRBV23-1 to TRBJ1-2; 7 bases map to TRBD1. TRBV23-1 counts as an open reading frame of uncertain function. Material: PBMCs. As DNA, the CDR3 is TGCGCCAGCAGTCAAGGGACAGTCCCTTATGGCTACACCTTC. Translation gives CASSQGTVPYGYTF.